This TCR beta chain was obtained from a study of T cell changes during pregnancy in multiple sclerosis. Data came from immunoSEQ multiplex PCR; TCRdb stores just in-frame clones and leaves some out. The data hold 40,000 to 60,000 clones, with around 94% observed a single time. The specimen comprised CD4+ T cells from peripheral blood mononuclear cells, sampled in the first trimester of pregnancy. This TCR came from a female donor with multiple sclerosis, enrolled in a pregnancy study.

The CDR3 loop reads CSVTQGGGQPQHF. The CDR3 DNA reads as TGCAGCGTTACGCAGGGAGGGGGTCAGCCCCAGCATTTT. This rearrangement joins TRBV29-1 to TRBJ1-5; D is perhaps TRBD1 (6 bases). Trimming cost V 5 bases and J 6 bases, with 14 bases left between them. The CDR3 has 13 residues. Germline CDR1 SQVTM, CDR2 ANQGSEA. Full variable domain (outside the CDR3, taken from reference TRBV29-1 and TRBJ1-5): SAVISQKPSRDICQRGTSLTIQCQVDSQVTMMFWYRQQPGQSLTLIATANQGSEATYESGFVIDKFPISRPNLTFSTLTVSNMSPEDSSIYLCSVTQGGGQPQHFGDGTRLSIL.